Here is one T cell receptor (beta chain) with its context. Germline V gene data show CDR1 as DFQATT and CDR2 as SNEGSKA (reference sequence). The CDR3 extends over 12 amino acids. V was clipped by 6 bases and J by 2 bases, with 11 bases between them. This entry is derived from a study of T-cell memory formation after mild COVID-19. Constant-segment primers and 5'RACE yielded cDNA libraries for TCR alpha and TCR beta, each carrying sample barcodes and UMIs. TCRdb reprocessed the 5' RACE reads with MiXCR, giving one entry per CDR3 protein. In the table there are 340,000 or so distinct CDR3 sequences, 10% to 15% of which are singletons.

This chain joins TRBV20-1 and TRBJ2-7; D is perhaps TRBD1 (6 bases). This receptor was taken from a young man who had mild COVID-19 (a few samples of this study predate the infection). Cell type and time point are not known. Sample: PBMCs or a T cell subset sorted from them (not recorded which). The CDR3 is CSALQGPYEQYF. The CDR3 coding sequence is TGCAGTGCCCTACAGGGCCCCTACGAGCAGTACTTC.